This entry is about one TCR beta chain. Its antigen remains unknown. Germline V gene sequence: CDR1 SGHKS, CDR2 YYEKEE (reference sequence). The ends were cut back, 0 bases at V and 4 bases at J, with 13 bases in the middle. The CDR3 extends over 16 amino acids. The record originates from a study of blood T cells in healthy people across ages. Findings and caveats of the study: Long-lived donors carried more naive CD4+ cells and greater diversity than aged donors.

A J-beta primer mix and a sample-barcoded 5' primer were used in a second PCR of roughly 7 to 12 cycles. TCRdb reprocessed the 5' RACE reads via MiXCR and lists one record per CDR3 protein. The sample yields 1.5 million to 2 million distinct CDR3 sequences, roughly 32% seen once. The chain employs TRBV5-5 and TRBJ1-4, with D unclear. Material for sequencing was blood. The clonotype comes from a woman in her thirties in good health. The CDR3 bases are TGTGCCAGCAGCTTGGGCGGGCTTCAACTTAATGAAAAACTGTTTTTT. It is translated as CASSLGGLQLNEKLFF.